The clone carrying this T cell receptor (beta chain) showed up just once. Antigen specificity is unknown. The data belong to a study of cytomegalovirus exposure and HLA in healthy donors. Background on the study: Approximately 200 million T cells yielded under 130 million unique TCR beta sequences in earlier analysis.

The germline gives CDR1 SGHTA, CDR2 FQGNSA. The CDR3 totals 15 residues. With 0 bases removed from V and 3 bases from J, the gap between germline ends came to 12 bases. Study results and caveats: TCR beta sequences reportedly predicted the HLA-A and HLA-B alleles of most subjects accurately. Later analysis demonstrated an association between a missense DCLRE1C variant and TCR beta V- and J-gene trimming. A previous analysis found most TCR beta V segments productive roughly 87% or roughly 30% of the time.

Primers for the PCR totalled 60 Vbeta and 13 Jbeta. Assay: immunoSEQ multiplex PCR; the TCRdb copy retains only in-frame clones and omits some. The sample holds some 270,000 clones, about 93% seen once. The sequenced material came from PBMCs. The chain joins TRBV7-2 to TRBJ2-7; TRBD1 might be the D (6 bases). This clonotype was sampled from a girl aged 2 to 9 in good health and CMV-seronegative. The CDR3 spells CASSLAWGPSYEQYF. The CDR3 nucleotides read TGTGCCAGCAGCTTAGCGTGGGGGCCAAGCTACGAGCAGTACTTC. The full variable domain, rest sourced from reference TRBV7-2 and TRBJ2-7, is GAGVSQSPSNKVTEKGKDVELRCDPISGHTALYWYRQSLGQGLEFLIYFQGNSAPDKSGLPSDRFSAERTGGSVSTLTIQRTQQEDSAVYLCASSLAWGPSYEQYFGPGTRLTVT.